This passage covers 22 T cell receptor beta chains from one sample sequenced in a study of T cell changes during pregnancy in multiple sclerosis. Sequencing was performed with immunoSEQ multiplex PCR; in TCRdb, only in-frame clones are kept and a portion is missing. This sample has tens of thousands of clones, with around 93% found just once. Sequencing used CD4+ T cells from peripheral blood mononuclear cells, obtained after pregnancy. The receptors were gathered from a female donor with multiple sclerosis, enrolled in a pregnancy study.

V gene TRBV27 combines with J gene TRBJ1-1; D is undetermined. V lost 5 bases to trimming and J lost 1 base, with 17 bases between them. The CDR3 is made up of 16 amino acids. Germline CDR1 reads MNHEY; CDR2 reads SMNVEV (reference sequence). CDR3 protein: CASSPVPRAPNTEAFF. Here the CDR3 DNA reads TGTGCCAGCAGTCCGGTCCCGCGTGCCCCGAACACTGAAGCTTTCTTT.

The V and J genes are TRBV7-6 and TRBJ1-2; D unresolved. Germline V gene sequence: CDR1 SGHVS, CDR2 FNYEAQ. The germline V and J ends were trimmed by 4 bases and 8 bases, with 17 bases remaining between them. This CDR3 is built from 14 residues. Here the CDR3 DNA reads TGTGCCAGCAGCTCATCTCAGGCCGGGGTAGGCTACACCTTC. Its translation: CASSSSQAGVGYTF.

The J gene is TRBJ1-5, the V gene TRBV5-5; possible D gene TRBD1, 5 bases. In germline, CDR1 is SGHKS, CDR2 YYEKEE (reference sequence). The ends were cut back, 0 bases at V and 7 bases at J, with 8 bases in the middle. This CDR3 comprises 13 residues. Written as DNA, the CDR3 is TGTGCCAGCAGCTTGGGGGGCGACCAGCCCCAGCATTTT. Protein: CASSLGGDQPQHF.

The chain is built from TRBV27 and TRBJ2-2, with 8 bases identical to TRBD2. The CDR3 loop spans 16 amino acids. The V gene end was trimmed by 1 base and the J gene end by 1 base; junction bases not matched to a gene: 2. Germline V gives CDR1 MNHEY, CDR2 SMNVEV (reference sequence). CDR3 amino acids: CASSLWLAGNTGELFF. The CDR3 region has the DNA TGTGCCAGCAGTTTATGGCTAGCGGGGAACACCGGGGAGCTGTTTTTT.

The CDR3 sequence: CASSLVAGGPGEQFF. CDR3 DNA sequence: TGCGCCAGCAGCTTGGTCGCGGGGGGGCCGGGTGAGCAGTTCTTC. V and J are TRBV5-1 and TRBJ2-1; 9 bases are a match to TRBD2. The CDR3 length is 15 residues. With 0 bases clipped from V and 9 bases from J, the junction kept 7 bases outside the gene matches. The germline CDR1 and CDR2 sequences are SGHRS and YFSETQ. The variable domain in full, with the rest retrieved from reference TRBV5-1 and TRBJ2-1, is KAGVTQTPRYLIKTRGQQVTLSCSPISGHRSVSWYQQTPGQGLQFLFEYFSETQRNKGNFPGRFSGRQFSNSRSEMNVSTLELGDSALYLCASSLVAGGPGEQFFGPGTRLTVL.

The sample holds one count of this clone. The J gene is TRBJ1-5, the V gene TRBV7-2, with D possibly matching TRBD1 (5 bases). CDR1 and CDR2 from the germline V gene are SGHTA and FQGNSA. V dropped 1 base and J dropped 2 bases, with 12 bases sitting between them. The CDR3 covers 16 residues. The CDR3 nucleotides are TGTGCCAGCAGCTTAGAGGGTAGGGGTCGCAATCAGCCCCAGCATTTT. This encodes CASSLEGRGRNQPQHF.

The J gene is TRBJ2-7, the V gene TRBV7-9; 10 nucleotides agree with TRBD2. CDR1 and CDR2 from the germline V gene are SEHNR and FQNEAQ (reference sequence). The V segment lost 8 bases and the J segment 3 bases; nucleotides outside the gene matches: 4. The CDR3 spans 13 residues. The CDR3 DNA follows: TGTGCCAGCTCCTCTAGCGGGGGCTACGAGCAGTACTTC. Encoded protein: CASSSSGGYEQYF.

The chain combines TRBV11-2 with TRBJ2-3; no definite D call. With 6 bases removed from V and 7 bases from J, the gap between germline ends came to 17 bases. Germline CDR1 SGHAT, CDR2 FQNNGV. This CDR3 has 14 residues. The CDR3 DNA reads as TGTGCCAGCAGTTACTCGACTGGCGGAAATACGCAGTATTTT. Translating it yields CASSYSTGGNTQYF.

The rearrangement links TRBV30 to TRBJ2-3; unclear D gene. V lost 0 bases and J lost 6, with 4 bases in between. Germline V gives CDR1 GTSNPN, CDR2 SVGIG (reference sequence). This CDR3 has 11 amino acids. The CDR3 reads CAWSVQDTQYF. For the CDR3, the DNA is TGTGCCTGGAGTGTACAGGATACGCAGTATTTT.

The chain uses TRBV18 and TRBJ1-5, with D perhaps matching TRBD1 (6 bases). V lost 4 bases and J lost 4, with 14 bases in between. The CDR3 extends over 15 amino acids. Germline CDR1 reads KGHSH; CDR2 reads LQKENI. The DNA of the CDR3 is TGTGCCAGCTCACGGGGGGGGGCGGTGAATCAGCCCCAGCATTTT. It is translated as CASSRGGAVNQPQHF.

The chain carries TRBV6-5 and TRBJ1-1; D is unclear. Germline V gives CDR1 MNHEY, CDR2 SVGAGI. The CDR3 covers 13 residues. V lost 2 bases to trimming and J lost 10 bases, with 14 bases between them. CDR3 DNA: TGTGCCAGCAGTTACAACACCTTAAGAGGAGCTTTCTTT. Its translation is CASSYNTLRGAFF.

In its sample, this clone was seen a few times. The chain carries TRBV5-1 and TRBJ2-3; D perhaps matches TRBD2 (7 bases). Germline V CDR1 and CDR2: SGHRS, YFSETQ. The CDR3 loop spans 18 amino acids. Trimming cost V 0 bases and J 2 bases, with 19 bases left between them. The CDR3 DNA reads as TGCGCCAGCAGCTTGGCCATGTCTGCGGGGGCCTTCACAGATACGCAGTATTTT. As protein: CASSLAMSAGAFTDTQYF.

J is TRBJ2-1 and V is TRBV29-1, with 8 bases that match TRBD2. Germline V gene sequence: CDR1 SQVTM, CDR2 ANQGSEA. The J segment lost 3 bases and the V segment lost 7 bases, leaving 8 bases of the junction unmatched. This CDR3 has 14 residues. The CDR3 is CSGATGLVYNEQFF. DNA for the CDR3: TGCAGCGGGGCCACGGGACTAGTCTACAATGAGCAGTTCTTC.

The gene calls are TRBV5-4 and TRBJ2-1, with 7 bases aligning to TRBD2. CDR1 is SGHNT and CDR2 is YYREEE in the germline V gene (reference sequence). The V and J ends lost 0 bases and 3 bases, in that order; junction bases with no gene match: 3. This CDR3 region has 15 residues. CDR3 amino acids: CASSLARTSYNEQFF. DNA of the CDR3: TGTGCCAGCAGCTTGGCAAGGACTAGCTACAATGAGCAGTTCTTC.

This chain joins TRBV5-4 and TRBJ2-7, with D unclear. The CDR3 contains 12 residues. The germline gives CDR1 SGHNT, CDR2 YYREEE (reference sequence). Trimming took 2 bases from V and 2 from J, leaving 5 bases between them. The CDR3 DNA follows: TGTGCCAGCAGCTTTAGTACCTACGAGCAGTACTTC. This translates into CASSFSTYEQYF.

This rearrangement joins TRBV9 to TRBJ1-1; 12 bases line up with TRBD1. This CDR3 comprises 15 residues. With 7 bases clipped from V and 4 bases from J, the junction kept 8 bases outside the gene matches. Germline CDR1 is SGDLS and CDR2 is YYNGEE. The CDR3 DNA sequence: TGTGCCAGCCATGGGACAGGGGGCCTCGGCACTGAAGCTTTCTTT. This codes for CASHGTGGLGTEAFF.

This chain uses TRBV9 with TRBJ1-2; D is ambiguous. Germline V CDR1 and CDR2: SGDLS, YYNGEE. Trimming cost V 3 bases and J 8 bases, with 14 bases left between them. This CDR3 is built from 13 residues. CDR3 DNA sequence: TGTGCCAGCAGCGCGTCCCGGTCTAGAGGCTACACCTTC. Its protein is CASSASRSRGYTF.

The chain uses TRBV18 and TRBJ1-1, with 11 positions matching TRBD1. The CDR3 is 16 amino acids. Per the germline V gene, CDR1 is KGHSH and CDR2 is LQKENI. After removal of 3 bases from V and 6 bases from J, the junction contained 9 bases not matched to a gene. CDR3 nucleotide sequence: TGTGCCAGCTCACCCCTAGGACAGGGGGCGTTATCTGAAGCTTTCTTT. Translated, it gives CASSPLGQGALSEAFF.

The V call is TRBV6-5, the J call TRBJ1-5; D call uncertain. The CDR3 is made up of 12 amino acids. Germline V gene lookup returns CDR1 MNHEY and CDR2 SVGAGI. Deletions cut 7 bases from V and 2 bases from J, with 6 bases between. The CDR3 region has the DNA TGTGCCAGCAAGGAGGGCAATCAGCCCCAGCATTTT. It translates to CASKEGNQPQHF.

This sequence joins TRBV19 and TRBJ2-7, with TRBD1 as a possible D gene (6 bases). Between the trimmed V and J ends, which lost 4 bases and 2 bases, there was a span of 9 bases. Germline assignment: CDR1 LNHDA and CDR2 SQIVND (reference sequence). This CDR3 has 13 residues. CDR3 DNA: TGTGCCAGTAGTAGTCAGGGGCCCTACGAGCAGTACTTC. Translation: CASSSQGPYEQYF.

In its sample, this clone was seen once. The chain recombines TRBV11-2 with TRBJ2-7; a possible D gene is TRBD2 (6 bases). The V gene's germline CDR1 is SGHAT and CDR2 FQNNGV. The CDR3 is 15 residues long. Trimming took off 1 base at V and 2 bases at J, with 12 bases between the two ends. The CDR3 nucleotides are TGTGCCAGCAGCTTAGGGAGGGCTGGGGCCTACGAGCAGTACTTC. Translation gives CASSLGRAGAYEQYF.

The V and J genes are TRBV11-2 and TRBJ2-5; TRBD1 matches at 7 bases. Germline assignment: CDR1 SGHAT and CDR2 FQNNGV. The CDR3 consists of 18 residues. Trimming at V came to 1 base and at J to 0 bases, leaving 11 bases not matched to a gene. The DNA for the CDR3 is TGTGCCAGCAGCTTAGGGACAACAGGGGCTTCGTACCAAGAGACCCAGTACTTC. This gives the protein CASSLGTTGASYQETQYF.